This entry features one T cell receptor (beta chain) sequence. The antigen is undetermined. All the people who gave samples were healthy bone marrow donors. This sample stems from a study of cytomegalovirus exposure and HLA in healthy donors. The study's findings and limits: The classifier, whose performance was assessed in both the original and validation cohorts, reportedly diagnosed cytomegalovirus status with high specificity and sensitivity. In a later analysis, parvovirus B19, influenza, CMV and Epstein-Barr virus appeared linked to several top co-occurrence clusters.

CDR1 and CDR2 from the germline V gene are LNHDA and SQIVND (reference sequence). The CDR3 extends over 15 amino acids. J gave up 4 bases and V 2 bases, and 7 bases lay outside the gene matches. Primers: 60 Vbeta forward and 13 Jbeta reverse. The data were produced by immunoSEQ multiplex PCR, yet TCRdb's version contains in-frame clones alone and is incomplete. The sample has 160,000 or so clones; around 82% are singletons. Sequencing used PBMCs. The TCR originated in a middle-aged man in good health and CMV-seronegative. The V call is TRBV19, the J call TRBJ1-2, with 7 positions matching TRBD1. Here the CDR3 reads CASSIPQQGIYGYTF. DNA for the CDR3: TGTGCCAGTAGTATACCTCAACAGGGGATCTATGGCTACACCTTC.